Listed below are T cell receptor beta chains from one sample, sequenced in a study of T cell responses to AZD1222 COVID-19 vaccine. The data were produced by immunoSEQ multiplex PCR, yet TCRdb's version contains in-frame clones alone and is incomplete. The table shows roughly 100,000 clones, with approximately 91% occurring only once. Sequenced here: peripheral blood, sampled on day 0 of AZD1222 vaccination. Receptor source: an adult in good health. Each CDR3 is given with its conserved first and last residue. The D gene is left open where the match is weak. Only part of the rows carry a size: once, few, many, or a class if the clone is expanded.

>TRBD1|TRBJ1-1|NA|TRBV7-8
TGTGCCAGCAGCCGACCTCCCAGGGGGGTGAGGGCCACTGAAGCTTTCTTT
CASSRPPRGVRATEAFF
>TRBD1|TRBJ1-2|once|TRBV24-1
TGTGCCACCAGTGATCCGGGACAGCTATACTATGGCTACACCTTC
CATSDPGQLYYGYTF
>NA|TRBJ2-1|NA|TRBV24-1
TGTGCCACCAGTGATGATTCGACTAGTGGGGGGGCCCATGAGCAGTTCTTC
CATSDDSTSGGAHEQFF
>NA|TRBJ2-7|NA|TRBV7-8
TGTGCCAGCAGCTTCGATATTTACGGGTTTCCCTCCTACGAGCAGTACTTC
CASSFDIYGFPSYEQYF
>TRBD1|TRBJ1-1|NA|TRBV5-8
TGTGCCAGCAGCGCCTACAGGGGGCGAGGGACTGAAGCTTTCTTT
CASSAYRGRGTEAFF
>TRBD1|TRBJ1-2|NA|TRBV5-1
TGCGCCAGCAGCTTGGGTCAGGGGGTCGACTATGGCTACACCTTC
CASSLGQGVDYGYTF
>TRBD1|TRBJ2-7|NA|TRBV7-9
TGTGCCAGCAGCCCAGGGGTAGGGACAGACAGATACGAGCAGTACTTC
CASSPGVGTDRYEQYF
>TRBD1|TRBJ2-5|few|TRBV6-1
TGTGCCAGCAGTGAAGCCAGGGGGCCAGGTGAGACCCAGTACTTC
CASSEARGPGETQYF
>NA|TRBJ1-2|NA|TRBV27
TGTGCCAGCGGCAATCCGAACTCAGGGAGCGGGGGCTACACCTTC
CASGNPNSGSGGYTF
>TRBD1|TRBJ2-7|once|TRBV5-8
TGTGCCAGCAGCAAAACAGGGGTATTAACCTACGAGCAGTACTTC
CASSKTGVLTYEQYF
>NA|TRBJ1-1|NA|TRBV5-1
TGCGCCAGCAGCTTGGCCCTTTTCGGGGAGGGGTTCACTGAAGCTTTCTTT
CASSLALFGEGFTEAFF
>NA|TRBJ1-5|once|TRBV6-6
TGTGCCAGCATTACACAGGGTAACAGCAATCAGCCCCAGCATTTT
CASITQGNSNQPQHF
>NA|TRBJ1-6|NA|TRBV4-1
TGCGCCAGCAGCCAAGGACAAGATAATTCACCCCTCCACTTT
CASSQGQDNSPLHF
>NA|TRBJ2-5|NA|TRBV5-1
TGCGCCAGCAGCTCTAGTGGGGGACAAGAGACCCAGTACTTC
CASSSSGGQETQYF